This T cell receptor beta chain was sequenced during a study of T cells in Graves' hyperthyroidism and ophthalmopathy. For the study at large: Blood from the periphery was taken at initial diagnosis, before any treatment. Study-wide results and limits: Ophthalmopathy was predicted by the model a median of roughly 6.6 months ahead of onset.

RNA transcripts provided the source from which TCR beta CDR3 regions were amplified. When the TCR CDR3 underwent first-round RT-PCR, the HTBI primer set was used. TCRdb used MiXCR to reprocess the multiplex PCR reads, holding one entry per CDR3 protein. Of about 210,000 distinct CDR3 sequences in the sample, around 17% were seen once. In this sample, this clonotype turned up a few times. Its antigen is still unknown. The hyperthyroidism patients had all been newly diagnosed, and their disease duration was under 2 months. Their ages ranged from 18 to 65 years. Looked up from germline, CDR1 is LNHDA and CDR2 is SQIVND (reference sequence). The length of the CDR3 is 16 residues. V shed 9 bases, J shed 4 bases, and the junction held 16 bases outside the gene matches.

The source of this sequence is a man between 40 and 49 years old with Graves' hyperthyroidism. The chain employs TRBV19 and TRBJ1-1; 8 bases fit TRBD1. Material for sequencing was blood. The CDR3 reads CASRYGQGAGGTEAFF. In DNA form, the CDR3 reads TGTGCCAGCCGTTATGGACAGGGAGCAGGAGGCACTGAAGCTTTCTTT.